Each of the 2 T cell receptor beta chains below was sequenced from the same sample in a study of regulatory T cells in long-lasting Graves disease. Documented time point: newly diagnosed GD, antithyroid drugs for less than 3 months. RNA from PBMCs was the source of the TCR library. iRepertoire HTBI primers and Arm-PCR of CDR3 regions built TCR beta libraries. TCRdb itself ran the multiplex PCR reads through MiXCR, one entry per CDR3 protein. Among 200,000 to 250,000 distinct CDR3 sequences, around 20% were seen once, and the ten largest hold about 12%. These data were also reused for a study on T cells in Graves' hyperthyroidism and ophthalmopathy.

Here the sequenced sample was peripheral blood mononuclear cells (PBMCs), taken at new diagnosis, from a patient treated with antithyroid drugs. The source of these receptors is a woman in her twenties or thirties with Graves disease.

The chain's CDR3 is CSAREGLRKSYEQYF. For the CDR3, the DNA is TGCAGTGCTAGAGAGGGCTTGCGAAAATCCTACGAGCAGTACTTC. J is TRBJ2-7 and V is TRBV20-1, with unresolved D. Germline V lookup: CDR1 DFQATT, CDR2 SNEGSKA (reference sequence). The V end lost 0 bases, the J end lost 1 base, and 13 bases lay between the germline ends. CDR3 length equals 15 residues.

This clonotype was recorded many times. The gene calls are TRBV10-3 and TRBJ2-2, with D unclear. The CDR3 consists of 13 residues. V gave up 0 bases and J gave up 3 bases, with 2 bases separating them. Per germline, CDR1 ENHRY and CDR2 SYGVKD. The CDR3 DNA reads TGTGCCATCAGTGAGTCGTACACCGGGGAGCTGTTTTTT. Its protein product is CAISESYTGELFF.